This record concerns one TCR beta chain sequence. Its cognate antigen has yet to be identified. No base quality values were provided; no much bigger clone lies one nucleotide off. This record belongs to a study of blood T cell repertoires in COVID-19 (dated by TCRdb to the early 2020s). Context from the whole study: Samples covering the acute and convalescent phases of COVID-19 were provided by collaborators in the United States, Italy and Spain. The samples were drawn from two sources: the first 160 participants of the ongoing ImmuneRACE study, and 950 to 1,500 subjects contributed by 6 global collaborators. The material from the prospective study consisted of cDNA or gDNA derived from T cells, B-cell-depleted T cells, or PBMCs. Deeply sampled blood TCRbeta repertoires from subjects exposed to, actively infected with, or recovered from COVID-19 were included in the dataset. HLA class I and class II types, where available, came from metadata supplied by the sample provider rather than from assay-based typing. The sample metadata nearly always contained a de-identified subject ID, COVID-19 status, age in years and sex. A freely available public database, intended as a resource for researchers studying the immune response to SARS-CoV-2, is where the repertoires were released.

The investigation overall reported the following: Clinical and demographic metadata were provided uncurated, with the amount varying by source and participant.

The germline V gene supplies CDR1 KGHSH and CDR2 LQKENI. The junction shows trimming of 3 bases on V and 5 bases on J, and the gene matches do not reach 3 bases of it. The CDR3 sequence holds 14 residues, the cysteine and phenylalanine included. Here the CDR3 DNA is all that survives: 42 bases in frame from base 1. The immunoSEQ Assay, a bias-controlled multiplex PCR, was used to amplify TCRbeta CDR3 regions from genomic DNA. As for the authors' bioinformatics: The number of nucleated cells in each sample was estimated from the amplification of reference gene primers within the assay. To quantify the absolute abundance of each unique TCRbeta CDR3 rearrangement, sequence reads were collapsed and filtered. For each sample, productive Simpson clonality was calculated as the square root of Simpson's diversity index over productive rearrangements. TCRdb stores this immuneACCESS table with in-frame sequences only. Part of the clones is absent; in the studies checked, under half of the shortfall reflects unresolved V genes, and no reason is known for the rest. Clone size and V and J calls were adopted from that table, with D and trimming inferred from the DNA. This sample is represented by about 310,000 clones; 80% to 90% of them were singletons. More than 8.5% of the sample is held by the ten biggest clonotypes.

Enrolling through a virtual design, the prospective study's participants ranged in age from roughly 18 to 89 years and lived across 24 United States geographic areas. Cohort assignment in the prospective study relied on participant-reported clinical history from a screening survey and a study questionnaire. ImmuneRACE Cohort 3 recovered participants were defined by two consecutive negative NP/OP PCR tests, healthcare professional clearance, or symptom resolution. In the prospective study, mobile phlebotomists collected whole blood, serum and a nasopharyngeal or oropharyngeal swab from each participant. Prospective study participants could optionally give additional blood draws and questionnaires over an approximately 2-month period. Prospective study blood samples were shipped either frozen or at room temperature before DNA extraction.

The specimen sequenced was PBMCs or T cells enriched from blood (not recorded which). The chain employs TRBV18 and TRBJ2-5; 10 central nucleotides agree with TRBD2. The TCR originated in a woman under 30 who had recovered from COVID-19. The nucleotide sequence reads as follows: TGTGCCAGCTCACCGCAACTAGCGGGGGAGACCCAGTACTTC. It is translated as CASSPQLAGETQYF. The full variable domain, with segments outside the CDR3 supplied by the reference TRBV18 and TRBJ2-5 proteins, appears as NAGVMQNPRHLVRRRGQEARLRCSPMKGHSHVYWYRQLPEEGLKFMVYLQKENIIDESGMPKERFSAEFPKEGPSILRIQQVVRGDSAAYFCASSPQLAGETQYFGPGTRLLVL.